Listed here are 17 T cell receptor beta chains from one sample, sequenced in a study of control samples from healthy donors and cancer patients. Assay used: immunoSEQ multiplex PCR; TCRdb lists only in-frame clones, some missing. The data hold about 180,000 clones, with about 90% observed a single time. Sequenced sample: blood. The origin of the receptors is a woman aged 45-59 years in good health.

This sequence joins TRBV28 and TRBJ2-5, with TRBD1 as a possible D gene (6 bases). Trimming cost V 1 base and J 0 bases, with 15 bases left between them. CDR1 is MDHEN, CDR2 SYDVKM, per germline. This CDR3 has 17 residues. This chain's CDR3 is CASSLSGPGHHQETQYF. In DNA form, the CDR3 reads TGTGCCAGCAGTTTATCGGGACCGGGACACCACCAAGAGACCCAGTACTTC.

The rearrangement joins TRBV21-1 to TRBJ1-5; the table's D gene call, TRBD1, was not cross checked with the DNA. TRBV21-1 is a listed pseudogene. The CDR3 is 18 residues long. The CDR3: CASSKGGTDDDSNQPQHF. Written as DNA, the CDR3 is TGTGCCAGCAGCAAAGGGGGGACAGACGATGATAGCAATCAGCCCCAGCATTTT.

The rearrangement joins TRBV9 to TRBJ1-3; possibly TRBD1 for D (6 bases). Looked up from germline, CDR1 is SGDLS and CDR2 is YYNGEE. This CDR3 spans 16 amino acids. Trimming took off 1 base at V and 0 bases at J, with 11 bases between the two ends. Here the CDR3 DNA reads TGTGCCAGCAGCGTAAGGGGGGACTTCTCTGGAAACACCATATATTTT. This sequence encodes CASSVRGDFSGNTIYF.

V and J are TRBV5-5 and TRBJ1-5, with 8 bases that match TRBD1. The V gene end was trimmed by 4 bases and the J gene end by 7 bases; junction bases not matched to a gene: 7. CDR1 and CDR2 from the germline V gene are SGHKS and YYEKEE (reference sequence). The CDR3 loop spans 14 amino acids. The CDR3 loop reads CASSETTGAQPQHF. The CDR3 DNA reads TGTGCCAGCAGCGAAACGACAGGGGCACAGCCCCAGCATTTT.

This chain joins TRBV28 and TRBJ1-3; D unresolved. The CDR3 spans 11 residues. V lost 5 bases and J 7 bases, leaving 6 bases between the germline ends. Germline V gene lookup returns CDR1 MDHEN and CDR2 SYDVKM. The CDR3, as DNA: TGTGCCAGCAGTGCAGAGAACACCATATATTTT. Translation gives CASSAENTIYF.

V gene TRBV18 combines with J gene TRBJ1-5; 11 bases line up with TRBD1. Unmatched junction bases numbered 16, after V lost 8 bases and J lost 4 bases. This CDR3 has 18 residues. From germline, CDR1 is KGHSH and CDR2 LQKENI. CDR3 DNA: TGTGCCAGCCCACTATCCGGGACAGGGGGAGTAGGGAATCAGCCCCAGCATTTT. Its translation is CASPLSGTGGVGNQPQHF.

This chain joins TRBV12-3 or TRBV12-4 and TRBJ2-7; no clear D gene. This CDR3 region has 11 residues. Between the trimmed V and J ends, which lost 3 bases and 4 bases, there was a span of 4 bases. DNA for the CDR3: TGTGCCAGCAGTTTCGGTTACGAGCAGTACTTC. Its protein product is CASSFGYEQYF.

The chain combines TRBV30 with TRBJ1-2; D ambiguous. Germline loops: CDR1 GTSNPN, CDR2 SVGIG (reference sequence). The V and J ends lost 4 bases and 4 bases respectively, with 10 bases between them. The CDR3 length is 12 residues. This CDR3 reads CAWTPGFYGYTF. The CDR3 DNA reads as TGTGCCTGGACCCCCGGTTTCTATGGCTACACCTTC.

The rearrangement uses TRBV5-1 and TRBJ1-2; D is perhaps TRBD1 (5 bases). The germline V and J ends were trimmed by 0 bases and 4 bases, with 10 bases remaining between them. Germline CDR1 reads SGHRS; CDR2 reads YFSETQ. The CDR3 runs to 14 residues. DNA for the CDR3: TGCGCCAGCAGCTTGGTTGACAGATCCTATGGCTACACCTTC. It is translated as CASSLVDRSYGYTF.

V and J are TRBV5-1 and TRBJ1-1; D gene unclear. Trimming cost V 1 base and J 11 bases, with 18 bases left between them. Germline V gene data show CDR1 as SGHRS and CDR2 as YFSETQ. This CDR3 contains 14 residues. The CDR3 DNA reads TGCGCCAGCAGCTTGACTCCGGCCGGGTTGAGTGCTTTCTTT. Translated, it gives CASSLTPAGLSAFF.

The chain uses TRBV5-1 and TRBJ2-1; 9 positions match TRBD1. The V segment lost 0 bases and the J segment 6 bases; nucleotides outside the gene matches: 4. The germline gives CDR1 SGHRS, CDR2 YFSETQ. The CDR3 has 15 amino acids. For the CDR3, the DNA is TGCGCCAGCAGCTTGGTGGGACAGGGACGCAATGAGCAGTTCTTC. Translating it yields CASSLVGQGRNEQFF.

V gene TRBV2 combines with J gene TRBJ1-4; 9 positions agree with TRBD1. CDR3 size: 15 residues. CDR1 SNHLY and CDR2 FYNNEI come from the germline V gene. V gave up 7 bases and J gave up 4 bases; unmatched junction bases: 7. CDR3 bases: TGTGCCAGCATGAACGACAGGGGGTATAATGAAAAACTGTTTTTT. It encodes CASMNDRGYNEKLFF. Filled out from reference TRBV2 and TRBJ1-4, the complete variable domain reads EPEVTQTPSHQVTQMGQEVILRCVPISNHLYFYWYRQILGQKVEFLVSFYNNEISEKSEIFDDQFSVERPDGSNFTLKIRSTKLEDSAMYFCASMNDRGYNEKLFFGSGTQLSVL.

The chain carries TRBV27 and TRBJ2-3; perhaps TRBD2 as D (6 bases). CDR3 length: 14 residues. CDR1 and CDR2 from the germline V gene are MNHEY and SMNVEV (reference sequence). Trimming left V 6 bases short and J 4 bases short, with 14 bases between. The CDR3 nucleotides read TGTGCCAGCAGGTTCCGGGAGCGCGCAGATACGCAGTATTTT. Protein: CASRFRERADTQYF.

The rearrangement uses TRBV2 and TRBJ1-3; no clear D gene. CDR3 length: 15 amino acids. Germline CDR1 and CDR2: SNHLY and FYNNEI. V was trimmed by 4 bases and J by 0 bases, leaving 10 bases between them. The CDR3 is CASSVHLSSGNTIYF. CDR3 nucleotides: TGTGCCAGCAGTGTACACCTGAGCTCTGGAAACACCATATATTTT. The full variable domain, in which reference TRBV2 and TRBJ1-3 provide the parts outside the CDR3, is EPEVTQTPSHQVTQMGQEVILRCVPISNHLYFYWYRQILGQKVEFLVSFYNNEISEKSEIFDDQFSVERPDGSNFTLKIRSTKLEDSAMYFCASSVHLSSGNTIYFGEGSWLTVV.

This clone was seen a handful of times. The gene calls are TRBV25-1 and TRBJ1-6, with a weak D call TRBD1 (5 bases). Trimming removed 10 bases from V and 0 bases from J, with 13 bases in between. From germline, CDR1 is MGHDK and CDR2 SYGVNS. The CDR3 totals 15 residues. The CDR3 sequence: CATEGLSSYNSPLHF. The CDR3 DNA reads as TGTGCCACCGAGGGACTGAGCTCCTATAATTCACCCCTCCACTTT.

V gene TRBV5-3 combines with J gene TRBJ1-1; no clear D. TRBV5-3 has ORF status, its function being uncertain. The CDR3 covers 12 residues. V was cut by 8 bases and J by 3 bases, with 11 bases left in between. Here the CDR3 reads CASREMHTEAFF. CDR3 in DNA: TGTGCCAGTCGAGAGATGCACACTGAAGCTTTCTTT.

This clone was found once. V is TRBV6-5 and J is TRBJ2-7, with 8 bases aligning to TRBD1. V was clipped by 4 bases and J by 0 bases; unmatched bases: 8. This CDR3 spans 16 amino acids. CDR1 and CDR2 from the germline V gene are MNHEY and SVGAGI. CDR3 nucleotides: TGTGCCAGCAGTTTTGGGACAGGCCGCCGCTCCTACGAGCAGTACTTC. This codes for CASSFGTGRRSYEQYF.